These 3 T cell receptor beta chains were sequenced from one sample in a study of human T cells and chemical hapten exposure. TCRdb fed the RACE reads into MiXCR, producing one record per CDR3 protein. The repertoire holds tens of thousands of distinct CDR3 sequences, with 5.5% as singletons. The time point is: healthy volunteer bleed at 6 weeks. It was from unfractionated whole blood that total RNA was extracted. What was sequenced was whole blood. The receptors were gathered from a human donor in good health. Some clones in this sample may be carry-over from other donors' samples.

This clonotype was found many times. The chain combines TRBV5-1 with TRBJ1-2; 7 nucleotides match TRBD1. Germline V gene data show CDR1 as SGHRS and CDR2 as YFSETQ. This CDR3 spans 13 amino acids. With 1 base clipped from V and 5 bases from J, the junction kept 2 bases outside the gene matches. The CDR3 nucleotides read TGCGCCAGCAGCTTGACAGGGGAGTATGGCTACACCTTC. This sequence encodes CASSLTGEYGYTF.

Concerning this clonotype itself: This may stem from a read error, because a much larger clone lies one nucleotide away. V gene TRBV20-1 combines with J gene TRBJ1-6, with D unclear. The CDR3 runs to 15 residues. The germline CDR1 and CDR2 sequences are DFQATT and SNEGSKA (reference sequence). CDR3 amino acids: CNARTSSSYNSPLHF. DNA for the CDR3: TGCAATGCTAGGACCTCGAGCTCCTATAATTCACCCCTCCACTTT.

Ten or more counts support this clonotype. V and J are TRBV5-1 and TRBJ2-4, with 10 nucleotides matching TRBD1. The CDR3 sequence is 16 residues long. V lost 2 bases, J lost 5 bases, and 7 bases stayed unmatched. Germline V gene lookup returns CDR1 SGHRS and CDR2 YFSETQ. In DNA, the CDR3 is TGCGCCAGCAGCTTTGGACCGGGACAGGGGCAAAACATTCAGTACTTC. Protein sequence: CASSFGPGQGQNIQYF.